Below, 13 T cell receptor beta chains from the same sample are listed, as sequenced in a study of CD8 T cells in Susac syndrome. About 0.5 to 1 ug RNA was reverse transcribed with random hexamers. In TCRdb, the immunoSEQ multiplex PCR reads were re-called with MiXCR into one record per CDR3 protein. This sample yields around 300,000 distinct CDR3 sequences, of which just over 90% are seen a single time; about 0.063% belongs to the top ten. Sequencing was done on a sample of CD4+ T cells from PBMCs. The receptors stem from a human donor with multiple sclerosis.

The chain has TRBV5-1 and TRBJ1-1; 7 positions agree with TRBD1. There are 13 residues in the CDR3. The trim removed 4 bases at V and 8 bases at J, leaving 8 bases unmatched. CDR1 SGHRS and CDR2 YFSETQ come from the germline V gene. The CDR3 here is CASSKGQAIEAFF. The CDR3 DNA follows: TGCGCCAGCAGCAAAGGACAGGCAATAGAAGCTTTCTTT.

The chain combines TRBV5-4 with TRBJ1-1; tentatively, D is TRBD1 (6 bases). The CDR3 is 15 residues long. Germline V CDR1 and CDR2: SGHNT, YYREEE (reference sequence). Trimming pared 2 bases from V and 5 bases from J, leaving 16 bases between. This chain's CDR3 is CASSFGGEGGTEAFF. CDR3 nucleotide sequence: TGTGCCAGCAGCTTTGGGGGCGAGGGGGGAACTGAAGCTTTCTTT.

The V gene is TRBV7-9, the J gene TRBJ1-2; TRBD1 is a possible D gene (6 bases). Germline V gives CDR1 SEHNR, CDR2 FQNEAQ (reference sequence). The CDR3 extends over 17 amino acids. The V gene lost 5 bases and the J gene lost 4 bases, with 23 bases spanning the gap. Written as DNA, the CDR3 is TGTGCCAGCAGCAGGGTTCCGGGCCGGACAGCCTTCTATGGCTACACCTTC. It is translated as CASSRVPGRTAFYGYTF.

This chain connects TRBV7-9 to TRBJ2-3; D possibly uses TRBD1 or TRBD2 (5 bases each). Trimming pared 6 bases from V and 6 bases from J, leaving 22 bases between. CDR1 is SEHNR and CDR2 is FQNEAQ in the germline V gene (reference sequence). This CDR3 is 16 amino acids long. In DNA, the CDR3 is TGTGCCAGCAGTAACCAAATGGGGACCACCCCGGATACGCAGTATTTT. Residues: CASSNQMGTTPDTQYF.

The chain links TRBV11-2 to TRBJ1-3; D call uncertain. This CDR3 has 13 amino acids. The germline V gene encodes CDR1 SGHAT and CDR2 FQNNGV. The ends were cut back, 4 bases at V and 2 bases at J, with 6 bases in the middle. The CDR3 loop is CASSYRPGNTIYF. Here the CDR3 DNA reads TGTGCCAGCAGCTATAGGCCTGGAAACACCATATATTTT.

The rearrangement links TRBV7-8 to TRBJ1-4; D remains unclear. Germline V gives CDR1 SGHVS, CDR2 FQNEAQ. The V end was cut by 1 base, the J end by 8 bases, with 8 bases between. CDR3 size: 13 residues. The CDR3 loop reads CASSLGASEKLFF. In nucleotides, the CDR3 is TGTGCCAGCAGCTTAGGGGCCAGCGAAAAACTGTTTTTT. Full variable domain (outside the CDR3, taken from reference TRBV7-8 and TRBJ1-4): GAGVSQSPRYKVAKRGQDVALRCDPISGHVSLFWYQQALGQGPEFLTYFQNEAQLDKSGLPSDRFFAERPEGSVSTLKIQRTQQEDSAVYLCASSLGASEKLFFGSGTQLSVL.

This chain uses TRBV9 with TRBJ2-5; D not certain. CDR1 and CDR2 from the germline V gene are SGDLS and YYNGEE. The CDR3 runs to 14 residues. V gave up 2 bases and J gave up 1 base, with 9 bases separating them. CDR3 sequence reads: CASSVSQTQETQYF. CDR3 in DNA: TGTGCCAGCAGCGTCAGTCAAACCCAAGAGACCCAGTACTTC.

The chain is built from TRBV5-1 and TRBJ2-5; TRBD2 matches 7 bases. Germline trimming cut 2 bases from V and 2 bases from J; bases unmatched to any gene: 3. Germline values: CDR1 SGHRS, CDR2 YFSETQ. The CDR3 has 14 amino acids. CDR3 nucleotide sequence: TGCGCCAGCAGCTTTTCTAGCGGACAAGAGACCCAGTACTTC. Its translation is CASSFSSGQETQYF. Drawing the rest from reference TRBV5-1 and TRBJ2-5, the complete variable domain is KAGVTQTPRYLIKTRGQQVTLSCSPISGHRSVSWYQQTPGQGLQFLFEYFSETQRNKGNFPGRFSGRQFSNSRSEMNVSTLELGDSALYLCASSFSSGQETQYFGPGTRLLVL.

V gene TRBV27 combines with J gene TRBJ2-5; maybe TRBD1 (5 bases). The ends were cut back, 3 bases at V and 0 bases at J, with 23 bases in the middle. This CDR3 contains 19 residues. The germline V gene encodes CDR1 MNHEY and CDR2 SMNVEV (reference sequence). CDR3 residues: CASSFFGFGQGSNQETQYF. The CDR3 DNA follows: TGTGCCAGCAGTTTTTTTGGCTTTGGGCAGGGTTCGAACCAAGAGACCCAGTACTTC.

This clonotype was seen only once. This sequence joins TRBV7-9 and TRBJ2-7, with TRBD2 identical over 7 bases. With 4 bases clipped from V and 3 bases from J, the junction kept 9 bases outside the gene matches. The CDR3 sequence is 15 residues long. Per the germline V gene, CDR1 is SEHNR and CDR2 is FQNEAQ (reference sequence). As DNA, the CDR3 is TGTGCCAGCAGCTCCGGAGCGGGACGGGTCTACGAGCAGTACTTC. Amino acids: CASSSGAGRVYEQYF.

J is TRBJ1-2 and V is TRBV28; no clear D gene. The CDR3 runs to 14 residues. Germline loops: CDR1 MDHEN, CDR2 SYDVKM. Trimming took 3 bases from V and 3 from J, leaving 11 bases between them. CDR3 nucleotides: TGTGCCAGCAGTTTGAAAAGGGAGTACTATGGCTACACCTTC. This gives the protein CASSLKREYYGYTF.

This rearrangement joins TRBV5-1 to TRBJ2-3; D perhaps matches TRBD1 (6 bases). The CDR3 is 14 amino acids. Trimming removed 1 base at V and 5 bases at J, with 11 bases between. Germline CDR1 is SGHRS and CDR2 is YFSETQ. The CDR3 sequence: CASSLTGSRDTQYF. CDR3 bases: TGCGCCAGCAGCTTGACAGGGTCCCGAGATACGCAGTATTTT.

V is TRBV20-1 and J is TRBJ1-2; D may be TRBD1 (5 bases). Germline CDR1 is DFQATT and CDR2 is SNEGSKA (reference sequence). The CDR3 is 15 amino acids. The V and J ends lost 6 bases and 8 bases respectively, with 25 bases between them. CDR3 amino acids: CSAPRAGVGIDGYTF. For the CDR3, the DNA is TGCAGTGCCCCAAGGGCGGGGGTGGGGATAGACGGCTACACCTTC.